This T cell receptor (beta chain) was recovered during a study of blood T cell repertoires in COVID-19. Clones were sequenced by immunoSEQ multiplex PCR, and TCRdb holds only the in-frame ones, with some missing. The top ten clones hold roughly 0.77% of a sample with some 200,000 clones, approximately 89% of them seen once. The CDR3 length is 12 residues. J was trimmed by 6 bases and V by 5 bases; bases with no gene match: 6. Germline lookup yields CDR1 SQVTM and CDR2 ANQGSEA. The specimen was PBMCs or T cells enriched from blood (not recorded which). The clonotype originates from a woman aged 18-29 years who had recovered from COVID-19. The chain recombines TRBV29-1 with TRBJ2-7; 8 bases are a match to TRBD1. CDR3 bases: TGCAGCGTTATGCTGACAGGGGTCGAGCAGTACTTC. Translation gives CSVMLTGVEQYF.